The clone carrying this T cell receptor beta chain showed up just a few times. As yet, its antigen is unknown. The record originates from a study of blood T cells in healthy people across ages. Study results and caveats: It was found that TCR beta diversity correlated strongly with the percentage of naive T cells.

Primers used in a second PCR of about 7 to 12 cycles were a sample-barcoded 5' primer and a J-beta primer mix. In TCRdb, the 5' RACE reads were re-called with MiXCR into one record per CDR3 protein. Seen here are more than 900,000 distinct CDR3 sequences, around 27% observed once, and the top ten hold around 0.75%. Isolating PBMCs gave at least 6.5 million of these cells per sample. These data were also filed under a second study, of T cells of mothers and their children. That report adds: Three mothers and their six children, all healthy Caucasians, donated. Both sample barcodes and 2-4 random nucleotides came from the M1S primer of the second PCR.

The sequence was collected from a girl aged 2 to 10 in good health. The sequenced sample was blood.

The CDR3 sequence: CASSFGTGYEQYF. The CDR3, as DNA: TGTGCCAGCAGTTTCGGGACAGGGTACGAGCAGTACTTC. V is TRBV12-3 or TRBV12-4 and J is TRBJ2-7, with 9 bases fitting TRBD1. J lost 4 bases, V lost 3 bases, and 1 base had no gene match. CDR3 length: 13 residues.